This is a list of T cell receptor beta chains from one sample in a study of T cells after yellow fever vaccination. TCRdb analysed the 5' RACE reads with MiXCR anew, one entry per CDR3 protein. The sample includes 300,000 to 350,000 distinct CDR3 sequences, under 5% of them seen just once. The input for sequencing was PBMCs, taken 5 days after the yellow fever booster vaccination. Receptor source: a man aged 18-30 years who received the YFV17D yellow fever vaccine. CDR3s include the opening cysteine and the closing phenylalanine or tryptophan. The D gene is left open where the match is weak. Where a row states a size, it is once, few, many or the class of an expanded clone; other rows omit it.

CASSVRGLAGPTDTQYF	TGTGCCAGCAGCGTTAGGGGGCTAGCGGGGCCCACAGATACGCAGTATTTT	TRBD2	17	TRBJ2-3	TRBV9	many
CASSPYTSDTQYF	TGTGCCAGCTCACCGTACACATCAGATACGCAGTATTTT	-	13	TRBJ2-3	TRBV18	many
CSARDLRLARTGELFF	TGCAGTGCTAGAGATCTACGACTAGCGAGGACCGGGGAGCTGTTTTTT	TRBD2	16	TRBJ2-2	TRBV20-1	few
CASSLVGGGDQPQHF	TGCGCCAGCAGCTTGGTGGGTGGGGGAGATCAGCCCCAGCATTTT	-	15	TRBJ1-5	TRBV5-1	many
CSVEGNQEAQYF	TGCAGCGTTGAAGGCAACCAAGAGGCCCAGTACTTC	-	12	TRBJ2-5	TRBV29-1	few
CSAMGARRGGTDTQYF	TGCAGTGCCATGGGGGCTAGACGTGGCGGCACAGATACGCAGTATTTT	-	16	TRBJ2-3	TRBV20-1	many
CASRSDRGFAGELFF	TGCGCCAGCAGATCCGACAGGGGCTTTGCCGGGGAGCTGTTTTTT	TRBD1	15	TRBJ2-2	TRBV4-3	few
CASSLRPATTDTQYF	TGTGCCAGCAGCTTACGGCCGGCGACAACAGATACGCAGTATTTT	-	15	TRBJ2-3	TRBV7-3	-
CASSSGTGVRDGYTF	TGTGCCAGCAGCTCCGGGACAGGGGTGAGGGATGGCTACACCTTC	TRBD1	15	TRBJ1-2	TRBV28	many
CASSSRNSPLHF	TGTGCCAGCAGCTCAAGAAATTCACCCCTCCACTTT	-	12	TRBJ1-6	TRBV7-2	many
CASSREIAEAFF	TGTGCCTCCAGCAGGGAGATCGCTGAAGCTTTCTTT	-	12	TRBJ1-1	TRBV2	many
CASAFAGDYGYTF	TGTGCCAGCGCTTTCGCCGGGGACTATGGCTACACCTTC	-	13	TRBJ1-2	TRBV12-3/TRBV12-4	-
CASSQEDRQNTEAFF	TGTGCCAGCAGCCAGGAGGACAGGCAGAACACTGAAGCTTTCTTT	TRBD1	15	TRBJ1-1	TRBV4-2	few
CASSRQGNNQPQHF	TGTGCCAGCAGCAGACAGGGGAACAATCAGCCCCAGCATTTT	TRBD1	14	TRBJ1-5	TRBV7-2	-
CASSNIAGGADTQYF	TGTGCCAGCAGCAACATAGCGGGGGGTGCAGATACGCAGTATTTT	-	15	TRBJ2-3	TRBV21-1	many
CASSFNLYEQFF	TGTGCCAGCAGTTTTAATCTCTATGAGCAGTTCTTC	-	12	TRBJ2-1	TRBV28	few
CASSYSVPRRTGEKLFF	TGTGCCAGCAGTTACTCAGTACCCCGACGGACGGGGGAAAAACTGTTTTTT	-	17	TRBJ1-4	TRBV6-5	-
CASSLLARGDTEAFF	TGCGCCAGCAGCTTGTTGGCTAGGGGTGACACTGAAGCTTTCTTT	-	15	TRBJ1-1	TRBV5-1	many
CASSQSPLAGGSNEQFF	TGTGCCAGCAGCCAGAGCCCTCTAGCGGGGGGTAGCAATGAGCAGTTCTTC	TRBD2	17	TRBJ2-1	TRBV4-2	-
CASSLAPGQLSGTQYF	TGTGCCAGCAGCTTAGCCCCGGGACAGCTCTCGGGGACCCAGTACTTC	TRBD1	16	TRBJ2-5	TRBV7-8	few
CASSQDSAGRINYGYTF	TGTGCCAGCAGCCAAGACTCTGCAGGGAGGATCAACTATGGCTACACCTTC	-	17	TRBJ1-2	TRBV3-1	-
CASSHTKGTGKAEAFF	TGCGCCAGCAGCCACACAAAGGGGACAGGAAAGGCTGAAGCTTTCTTT	TRBD1	16	TRBJ1-1	TRBV4-1	few
CARLFDLPGAPSTDTQYF	TGTGCCAGACTATTCGACCTCCCGGGGGCACCTAGCACAGATACGCAGTATTTT	-	18	TRBJ2-3	TRBV21-1	few
CASSPGGAYTDTQYF	TGTGCCAGCAGTCCCGGGGGAGCTTACACAGATACGCAGTATTTT	-	15	TRBJ2-3	TRBV12-3/TRBV12-4	many
CASSYGVGNQPQHF	TGTGCCAGCAGTTACGGGGTGGGCAATCAGCCCCAGCATTTT	-	14	TRBJ1-5	TRBV6-2/TRBV6-3	few
CASSLEVPRQENIQYF	TGTGCCAGCAGCTTAGAGGTCCCACGGCAGGAAAACATTCAGTACTTC	-	16	TRBJ2-4	TRBV11-2	many
CASSLDGVAGLYNEQFF	TGCGCCAGCAGCTTGGATGGAGTAGCGGGGCTGTACAATGAGCAGTTCTTC	TRBD2	17	TRBJ2-1	TRBV5-1	many
CASSLRLAGFTDTQYF	TGTGCCAGTAGTCTGAGACTAGCGGGGTTCACAGATACGCAGTATTTT	TRBD2	16	TRBJ2-3	TRBV19	-
CASSYGGGETQYF	TGTGCCAGCAGTTACGGTGGTGGAGAGACCCAGTACTTC	-	13	TRBJ2-5	TRBV6-5	few
CSARDSLAESYNEQFF	TGCAGTGCTAGAGATTCGCTAGCGGAGAGCTACAATGAGCAGTTCTTC	TRBD2	16	TRBJ2-1	TRBV20-1	few
CATSEADRGRLEQFF	TGTGCCACCAGTGAAGCTGACAGGGGGCGCCTTGAGCAGTTCTTC	TRBD1	15	TRBJ2-1	TRBV24-1	few
CASSLSAGTEAFF	TGTGCCAGCAGTTTATCGGCAGGGACTGAAGCTTTCTTT	-	13	TRBJ1-1	TRBV27	many
CASSEALAARGTIYF	TGTGCCAGCAGTGAAGCGTTGGCAGCCCGGGGCACCATATATTTT	-	15	TRBJ1-3	TRBV2	few
CASSLRGSTEAFF	TGTGCCAGCAGCTTGAGGGGGAGCACTGAAGCTTTCTTT	-	13	TRBJ1-1	TRBV12-1	few
CASSLVLENTEAFF	TGCGCCAGCAGCTTGGTTTTGGAGAACACTGAAGCTTTCTTT	-	14	TRBJ1-1	TRBV5-1	few
CASSGLDRYNEQFF	TGTGCCAGCAGCGGACTGGACCGGTACAATGAGCAGTTCTTC	-	14	TRBJ2-1	TRBV12-3/TRBV12-4	-
CASSSKQGADSPLHF	TGCGCCAGCAGCTCGAAACAGGGGGCGGATTCACCCCTCCACTTT	TRBD1	15	TRBJ1-6	TRBV5-1	few
CASSFRGGGSDTQYF	TGTGCCAGCAGCTTTAGGGGCGGGGGGTCAGATACGCAGTATTTT	TRBD2	15	TRBJ2-3	TRBV5-5	-
CASKESTPLYRDTQYF	TGTGCCAGCAAGGAGTCTACACCCCTTTACCGAGATACGCAGTATTTT	-	16	TRBJ2-3	TRBV7-9	few
CASSPQGDYNEQFF	TGTGCCAGCAGCCCACAGGGGGACTACAATGAGCAGTTCTTC	TRBD1	14	TRBJ2-1	TRBV7-3	-
CASSPTGTGYYEQYF	TGTGCCAGCAGCCCCACCGGGACAGGGTACTACGAGCAGTACTTC	TRBD1	15	TRBJ2-7	TRBV5-6	few
CSASRDPFLEQFF	TGCAGTGCTAGCAGGGACCCTTTTCTTGAGCAGTTCTTC	-	13	TRBJ2-1	TRBV20-1	many
CASSMTGFLTDTQYF	TGTGCCAGCAGCATGACCGGGTTTCTCACAGATACGCAGTATTTT	-	15	TRBJ2-3	TRBV11-2	few